This TCR beta chain was sequenced in a study of shared clonotypes between healthy human individuals. Notes on the study in general: An anticipated effect of sequencing depth on clonotype sharing among donors was recognized.

As regards this clone: What it binds is unknown.

The assay was immunoSEQ multiplex PCR, and TCRdb's table has in-frame clones only and misses some. The sample contains about 600,000 clones, more than 95% of which appear only once. This CDR3 spans 15 amino acids. Germline assignment: CDR1 MNHNS and CDR2 SASEGT. Between the trimmed V and J ends, which lost 4 bases and 2 bases, there was a span of 15 bases. This chain links TRBV6-1 with TRBJ2-7; the D gene is possibly TRBD1 (5 bases). Sequenced: naive CD4+ T cells sorted from blood. Subset here: CD45RA+ positively selected. This TCR derives from a woman aged 30 to 39 in good health. Here the CDR3 reads CASSAPKGAAYEQYF. Here the CDR3 DNA reads TGTGCCAGCAGTGCCCCGAAAGGGGCGGCCTACGAGCAGTACTTC.